Listed below are T cell receptor beta chains from one sample, sequenced in a study of T cell responses to AZD1222 COVID-19 vaccine. The assay was immunoSEQ multiplex PCR, and TCRdb's table has in-frame clones only and misses some. The sample records 90,000 to 150,000 clones, under 90% being singletons. Sequencing used peripheral blood, obtained on day 0 of AZD1222 vaccination. Receptor source: an adult in good health. Each CDR3 is given with its conserved first and last residue. Fields, in order: clone size, V gene, D gene, J gene, CDR3 protein, CDR3 DNA. The D gene is left open where the match is weak. Expanded clones get a size class; other rows say once, few or many, or leave the size out.

>NA|TRBV5-5|NA|TRBJ2-3
CASSPGGGPDTQYF
TGTGCCAGCAGCCCCGGGGGCGGCCCAGATACGCAGTATTTT
>NA|TRBV3-1/TRBV3-2|NA|TRBJ2-1
CASSPWASEYNEQFF
TGTGCCAGCAGCCCGTGGGCGAGCGAATACAATGAGCAGTTCTTC
>NA|TRBV2|TRBD1|TRBJ1-5
CASSQGGQNQPQHF
TGTGCCAGCAGCCAGGGGGGGCAAAATCAGCCCCAGCATTTT
>NA|TRBV5-1|TRBD2|TRBJ2-1
CASSTGLAGEDEQFF
TGCGCCAGCAGCACGGGACTAGCGGGAGAGGATGAGCAGTTCTTC
>NA|TRBV10-3|NA|TRBJ2-2
CAINQGAGELFF
TGTGCCATCAACCAGGGTGCCGGGGAGCTGTTTTTT
>NA|TRBV4-1|NA|TRBJ2-5
CASSPISRTAPEYF
TGCGCCAGCAGCCCTATCTCTCGGACAGCCCCCGAGTACTTC
>NA|TRBV4-1|TRBD1|TRBJ1-1
CASDAGGGRVAFF
TGCGCCAGCGACGCAGGGGGGGGCCGGGTGGCTTTCTTT
>NA|TRBV28|NA|TRBJ1-1
CASIKTWGNTEAFF
TGTGCCAGTATTAAGACGTGGGGGAACACTGAAGCTTTCTTT
>NA|TRBV3-1/TRBV3-2|TRBD1|TRBJ1-2
CASSQGDRALQGF
TGTGCCAGCAGCCAAGGGGACAGGGCTCTACAAGGCTTC
>few|TRBV5-1|TRBD2|TRBJ2-3
CASSLGTAGGVTDTQYF
TGCGCCAGCAGCCTTGGAACCGCCGGGGGGGTCACAGATACGCAGTATTTT
>few|TRBV28|TRBD2|TRBJ2-3
CASSISGGNTDTQYF
TGTGCCAGCAGCATTAGCGGGGGAAACACAGATACGCAGTATTTT
>NA|TRBV5-5|NA|TRBJ2-5
CASSLAVRPRRQETQYF
TGTGCCAGCAGCTTGGCGGTCCGTCCCCGCCGCCAAGAGACCCAGTACTTC
>NA|TRBV30|NA|TRBJ1-5
CAWGEFQPQHF
TGTGCCTGGGGTGAGTTTCAGCCCCAGCATTTT
>NA|TRBV7-2|TRBD1|TRBJ2-7
CATTGSGTGAYEQYF
TGTGCCACGACGGGTTCCGGGACAGGGGCCTACGAGCAGTACTTC
>NA|TRBV6-5|NA|TRBJ1-1
CASSYKGNTEAFF
TGTGCCAGCAGTTACAAGGGGAACACTGAAGCTTTCTTT
>NA|TRBV19|TRBD1|TRBJ1-1
CASSSRGRTEAFF
TGTGCCAGTAGTAGCAGGGGGAGGACTGAAGCTTTCTTT
>NA|TRBV11-2|TRBD2|TRBJ2-1
CASSLFLGLAGGSPNEQFF
TGTGCCAGCAGCTTATTTTTGGGACTAGCGGGAGGCTCCCCCAATGAGCAGTTCTTC
>NA|TRBV5-4|TRBD1|TRBJ2-3
CASSPQAGTGSATVGDTQYF
TGTGCCAGCAGCCCTCAAGCCGGGACAGGGAGTGCCACCGTCGGGGATACGCAGTATTTT
>NA|TRBV3-1/TRBV3-2|NA|TRBJ1-2
CASSHQDRNLYGYTF
TGTGCCAGCAGCCACCAAGACAGAAACCTCTATGGCTACACCTTC
>NA|TRBV28|NA|TRBJ2-5
CASSLPSPGTQYF
TGTGCCAGCAGTTTACCCTCGCCCGGGACCCAGTACTTC
>NA|TRBV19|NA|TRBJ2-1
CASSIQAYNEQFF
TGTGCCAGTAGTATACAGGCCTACAATGAGCAGTTCTTC
>NA|TRBV5-1|NA|TRBJ2-1
CASSSLTANEQFF
TGCGCCAGCAGCTCGCTGACCGCAAATGAGCAGTTCTTC
>NA|TRBV9|NA|TRBJ2-7
CASSPHRGEQYF
TGTGCCAGCAGCCCTCACCGGGGCGAGCAGTACTTC
>few|TRBV28|NA|TRBJ1-1
CASSLTDSWTEAFF
TGTGCCAGCAGTTTAACGGACTCATGGACTGAAGCTTTCTTT
>once|TRBV24-1|NA|TRBJ1-2
CATSDGRATPLRGYGYTF
TGTGCCACCAGTGATGGCAGGGCAACCCCACTCAGAGGCTATGGCTACACCTTC
>few|TRBV19|NA|TRBJ2-1
CASKRSSYNEQFF
TGTGCCAGTAAGAGGAGCTCCTACAATGAGCAGTTCTTC
>NA|TRBV28|TRBD1|TRBJ1-1
CASSLLHRGTEAFF
TGTGCCAGCAGTCTACTCCACAGGGGCACTGAAGCTTTCTTT
>NA|TRBV3-1/TRBV3-2|NA|TRBJ1-2
CASSQTGGYGYTF
TGTGCCAGCAGCCAAACAGGAGGCTATGGCTACACCTTC
>NA|TRBV3-1/TRBV3-2|NA|TRBJ2-1
CASSQGLDNEQFF
TGTGCCAGCAGCCAAGGACTAGACAATGAGCAGTTCTTC
>once|TRBV19|TRBD1|TRBJ2-3
CASRSRQGVGDTQYF
TGTGCCAGCCGGAGTCGACAGGGGGTGGGAGATACGCAGTATTTT
>NA|TRBV28|TRBD2|TRBJ2-7
CASSLSRGGSYEQYF
TGTGCCAGCAGTTTATCCCGGGGAGGGTCCTACGAGCAGTACTTC
>NA|TRBV30|NA|TRBJ2-5
CAWSAGAETQYF
TGTGCCTGGAGTGCGGGAGCGGAGACCCAGTACTTC
>NA|TRBV6-2/TRBV6-3|NA|TRBJ1-2
CASTPGKNYGYTF
TGTGCCAGCACCCCCGGGAAGAACTATGGCTACACCTTC
>NA|TRBV24-1|NA|TRBJ1-5
CATSERTGYSNQPQHF
TGTGCCACCAGTGAACGAACAGGATATAGCAATCAGCCCCAGCATTTT
>once|TRBV6-5|NA|TRBJ1-2
CASSPGGAGMNGYTF
TGTGCCAGCAGCCCCGGTGGGGCAGGGATGAATGGCTACACCTTC
>NA|TRBV6-2/TRBV6-3|TRBD1|TRBJ2-1
CASSSIDRAEQFF
TGTGCCAGCAGTTCCATTGACAGGGCGGAGCAGTTCTTC
>NA|TRBV18|NA|TRBJ1-1
CASSPSNTWGTEAFF
TGTGCCAGCTCACCGTCGAACACCTGGGGCACTGAAGCTTTCTTT
>NA|TRBV9|NA|TRBJ1-4
CASSTPGLGEKLFF
TGTGCCAGCAGCACACCGGGCCTGGGGGAAAAACTGTTTTTT
>NA|TRBV28|TRBD1|TRBJ1-2
CASASGTGDYYGYTF
TGTGCCAGCGCATCCGGGACAGGGGATTACTATGGCTACACCTTC
>NA|TRBV19|NA|TRBJ2-7
CATARTRSYEQYF
TGTGCCACCGCCCGGACACGCTCCTACGAGCAGTACTTC
>NA|TRBV6-2/TRBV6-3|NA|TRBJ2-2
CASSYSSPSGELFF
TGTGCCAGCAGTTACTCCAGCCCCTCCGGGGAGCTGTTTTTT
>NA|TRBV28|NA|TRBJ1-1
CASRVELNTEAFF
TGTGCCAGTCGCGTTGAATTGAACACTGAAGCTTTCTTT
>few|TRBV7-4|NA|TRBJ2-2
CATLPLQNTGELFF
TGTGCCACCCTCCCCTTACAGAACACCGGGGAGCTGTTTTTT
>NA|TRBV7-9|NA|TRBJ1-1
CASRTADTEAFF
TGTGCCAGTAGGACCGCCGACACTGAAGCTTTCTTT
>NA|TRBV29-1|NA|TRBJ2-1
CSVEGDSSYNEQFF
TGCAGCGTTGAGGGCGATAGCTCCTACAATGAGCAGTTCTTC